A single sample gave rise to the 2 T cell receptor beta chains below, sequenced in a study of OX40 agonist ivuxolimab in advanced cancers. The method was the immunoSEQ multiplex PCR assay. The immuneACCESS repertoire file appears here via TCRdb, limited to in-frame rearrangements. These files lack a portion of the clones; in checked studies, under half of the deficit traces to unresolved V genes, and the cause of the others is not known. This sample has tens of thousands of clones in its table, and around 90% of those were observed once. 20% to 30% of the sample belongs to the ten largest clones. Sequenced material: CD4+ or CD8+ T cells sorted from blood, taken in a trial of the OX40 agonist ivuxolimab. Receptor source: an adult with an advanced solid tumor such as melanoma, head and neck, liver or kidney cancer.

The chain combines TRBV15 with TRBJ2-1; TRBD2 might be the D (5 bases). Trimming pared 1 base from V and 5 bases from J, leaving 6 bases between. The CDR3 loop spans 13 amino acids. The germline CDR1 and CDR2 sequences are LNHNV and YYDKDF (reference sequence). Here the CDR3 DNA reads TGTGCCACCAGCAGAGTGACTAACAATGAGCAGTTCTTC. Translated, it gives CATSRVTNNEQFF.

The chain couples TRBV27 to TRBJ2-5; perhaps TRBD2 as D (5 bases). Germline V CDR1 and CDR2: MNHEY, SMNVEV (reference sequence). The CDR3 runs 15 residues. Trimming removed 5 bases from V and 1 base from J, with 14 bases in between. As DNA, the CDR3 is TGTGCCAGCAGTCCGACTCCTAGCCTCCAAGAGACCCAGTACTTC. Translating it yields CASSPTPSLQETQYF.